This T cell receptor beta chain was recovered during a study of blood T cell repertoires in COVID-19. Germline CDR1 reads LGHDT; CDR2 reads YNNKEL (reference sequence). V lost 3 bases and J lost 8; bases outside the gene matches: 14. CDR3 length: 16 amino acids. Clones were sequenced by immunoSEQ multiplex PCR, and TCRdb holds only the in-frame ones, with some missing. The sample lists 350,000 to 400,000 clones, about 89% occurring once. The genes are TRBV3-1 (or the pseudogene TRBV3-2) and TRBJ1-2; 8 nucleotides align to TRBD1. Sequencing was done on a sample of PBMCs or T cells enriched from blood (not recorded which). This sequence was found in a woman in her forties who had been exposed to COVID-19. The CDR3 coding sequence is TGTGCCAGCAGCCATTCCTCGGGACAGGTGGGCCGGGGCTACACCTTC. Translating it yields CASSHSSGQVGRGYTF.